The clone carrying this T cell receptor (beta chain) was observed a few times. All patients were untreated before thyroid surgery. This sample was taken from a study of metastatic and nonmetastatic thyroid tumors. Study as a whole: Across peripheral blood and tumor or nodule tissue samples taken from malignant and benign thyroid patients, the repertoires were compared with one another.

From the PCR reads, TCRdb re-called clones with MiXCR. The sample records around 15,000 clones, about 3.5% being singletons. Germline V gene data show CDR1 as MDHEN and CDR2 as SYDVKM. The CDR3 runs to 14 residues. The ends were cut back, 6 bases at V and 3 bases at J, with 15 bases in the middle. The sequence came from a female donor with papillary thyroid cancer or a benign thyroid nodule (not recorded which). Some clones in this sample may be carry-over from other donors' samples. Sequenced sample: tumor tissue. The chain couples TRBV28 to TRBJ2-7; no clear D gene. In nucleotides, the CDR3 is TGTGCCAGCAGCACCTCCGGCGGAGTCTACGAGCAGTACTTC. Translating it yields CASSTSGGVYEQYF.